These 28 T cell receptor beta chains originate from one sample sequenced in a study of post-analysis software for immune sequencing data. Regarding the study as a whole: About 5 TRBV segments were significantly more frequent in patients than in controls. TRBV5-6, TRBV5-1 and TRBV20-1 were among these segments.

Unique molecular identifiers tagged the TCR beta cDNA libraries. TCRdb recomputed calls from the PCR reads with MiXCR, one row per CDR3 protein. The sample contains about 540,000 distinct CDR3 sequences, under 40% of which appear only once. Antigens for these TCRs are unknown. The specimen was blood. The receptors were sampled from a girl aged 2-17 years with multiple sclerosis.

The sample holds a few counts of this clonotype. V usage is TRBV28 and J usage is TRBJ1-2, with no clear D. V lost 1 base and J lost 4, with 13 bases in between. The length of the CDR3 is 15 residues. The germline CDR1 and CDR2 sequences are MDHEN and SYDVKM. CDR3 DNA sequence: TGTGCCAGCAGTTTATTCGGTGGGATCGGCTATGGCTACACCTTC. As protein: CASSLFGGIGYGYTF.

Only a few counts were recorded for this clonotype. V usage is TRBV20-1 and J usage is TRBJ2-3; D may be TRBD2 (6 bases). Germline V gene lookup returns CDR1 DFQATT and CDR2 SNEGSKA (reference sequence). Deletions cut 5 bases from V and 6 bases from J, with 18 bases between. The CDR3 loop spans 14 amino acids. CDR3 DNA: TGCAGTGCTGAGGTAGCGGCGAGCGGCGATACGCAGTATTTT. Translating it yields CSAEVAASGDTQYF.

The chain uses TRBV9 and TRBJ2-3; the match to TRBD2 covers 9 bases. Per the germline V gene, CDR1 is SGDLS and CDR2 is YYNGEE. The CDR3 covers 15 residues. Losses at the gene ends were 3 bases for V and 4 bases for J; bases not matched to a gene: 6. The DNA of the CDR3 is TGTGCCAGCAGCGCCGGGACTAGCCCCGCAGATACGCAGTATTTT. Its protein product is CASSAGTSPADTQYF.

Only a few counts were recorded for this clonotype. A much larger clone lies one base from this, so it may be a read error. This chain uses TRBV29-1 with TRBJ2-7, with D unresolved. CDR1 and CDR2 from the germline V gene are SQVTM and ANQGSEA. This CDR3 contains 11 residues. The CDR3 DNA reads TGCGGCGTGGCTACAACCTACGAGCAGTACTTC. This codes for CGVATTYEQYF.

The chain has TRBV20-1 and TRBJ2-3; D uncertain. This CDR3 is built from 14 residues. The V end was cut by 6 bases, the J end by 0 bases, with 13 bases between. The germline V gene has CDR1 DFQATT and CDR2 SNEGSKA (reference sequence). CDR3 amino acids: CSAAQVVSTDTQYF. The CDR3 region has the DNA TGCAGTGCCGCCCAGGTCGTGAGCACAGATACGCAGTATTTT.

The rearrangement uses TRBV9 and TRBJ2-5; D perhaps matches TRBD1 (6 bases). Germline CDR1 SGDLS, CDR2 YYNGEE. This CDR3 is 13 amino acids long. V dropped 3 bases and J dropped 3 bases, with 9 bases sitting between them. This CDR3 reads CASSAGVEETQYF. CDR3 nucleotide sequence: TGTGCCAGCAGCGCAGGGGTGGAAGAGACCCAGTACTTC.

The CDR3 region has the DNA TGTGCCAGCAGATTTATTGAGGGATTTGGCTACACCTTC. It encodes CASRFIEGFGYTF. The rearrangement links TRBV28 to TRBJ1-2; the D is unclear. Germline V gene sequence: CDR1 MDHEN, CDR2 SYDVKM. CDR3 length: 13 residues. Trimming took off 6 bases at V and 7 bases at J, with 15 bases between the two ends.

The chain uses TRBV11-2 and TRBJ2-7, with TRBD2 identical over 7 bases. The end of the DNA fits TRBJ2-5 better, so the J call may be wrong. Germline CDR1 reads SGHAT; CDR2 reads FQNNGV. CDR3 size: 15 residues. The CDR3 reads CASSPPGKGGETQYF. As DNA, the CDR3 is TGTGCCAGCAGCCCCCCCGGGAAGGGAGGGGAGACCCAGTACTTC.

This clonotype appeared a few times. The rearrangement uses TRBV5-1 and TRBJ2-5, with TRBD1 identical over 10 bases. Looked up from germline, CDR1 is SGHRS and CDR2 is YFSETQ. V shed 0 bases, J shed 3 bases, and the junction held 2 bases outside the gene matches. The CDR3 has 15 amino acids. For the CDR3, the DNA is TGCGCCAGCAGCTTGGTGGGACAGGGGAAAGAGACCCAGTACTTC. This codes for CASSLVGQGKETQYF.

The gene calls are TRBV24-1 and TRBJ2-2, with 10 bases matching TRBD1. The germline V gene has CDR1 KGHDR and CDR2 SFDVKD. The CDR3 sequence is 16 residues long. J lost 5 bases, V lost 7 bases, and 9 bases had no gene match. CDR3 nucleotide sequence: TGTGCCACCAGCGGCTGGGACAGGGGAAGAACCGGGGAGCTGTTTTTT. Residues: CATSGWDRGRTGELFF.

The V call is TRBV25-1, the J call TRBJ2-1; D remains unclear. The germline V gene encodes CDR1 MGHDK and CDR2 SYGVNS. The ends were cut back, 3 bases at V and 5 bases at J, with 11 bases in the middle. The CDR3 covers 14 residues. CDR3 sequence: CASSEGSANNEQFF. The CDR3 nucleotides are TGTGCCAGCAGTGAGGGTTCAGCTAACAATGAGCAGTTCTTC.

This chain links TRBV13 with TRBJ2-4; D is uncertain. Germline assignment: CDR1 PRHDT and CDR2 FYEKMQ (reference sequence). V was trimmed by 2 bases and J by 3 bases, leaving 5 bases between them. The CDR3 length is 13 residues. In DNA form, the CDR3 reads TGTGCCAGCAGCTTACGTCACAAAAACATTCAGTACTTC. This translates into CASSLRHKNIQYF.

There are a few counts of this clonotype. The chain combines TRBV5-5 with TRBJ1-2, with D unclear. This CDR3 region has 15 residues. V lost 4 bases and J lost 7, with 20 bases in between. Germline CDR1 SGHKS, CDR2 YYEKEE (reference sequence). CDR3 protein: CASSVVQAVYGGYTF. The CDR3 region has the DNA TGTGCCAGCAGCGTGGTCCAAGCGGTGTACGGTGGCTACACCTTC.

This clonotype has only a few counts. V and J are TRBV20-1 and TRBJ2-1, with D unclear. The V gene's germline CDR1 is DFQATT and CDR2 SNEGSKA (reference sequence). The length of the CDR3 is 18 residues. The V gene lost 0 bases and the J gene lost 0 bases, with 18 bases spanning the gap. CDR3 sequence: CSARDNSQALSSYNEQFF. CDR3 bases: TGCAGTGCTAGAGATAATTCGCAAGCTCTGAGCTCCTACAATGAGCAGTTCTTC.

The gene calls are TRBV5-1 and TRBJ2-2; TRBD1 aligns across 10 bases. CDR3 length equals 16 residues. The germline CDR1 and CDR2 sequences are SGHRS and YFSETQ. Trimming cost V 6 bases and J 0 bases; bases outside gene matches: 5. The CDR3 sequence: CASKGQGSANTGELFF. The CDR3 DNA sequence: TGCGCCAGCAAGGGACAGGGGAGCGCGAACACCGGGGAGCTGTTTTTT.

Ten or more counts support this clonotype. The chain couples TRBV27 to TRBJ1-4, with a weak D call TRBD1 (6 bases). Trimming took off 0 bases at V and 10 bases at J, with 18 bases between the two ends. Germline V gene data show CDR1 as MNHEY and CDR2 as SMNVEV (reference sequence). The CDR3 is made up of 16 amino acids. CDR3 sequence (DNA): TGTGCCAGCAGTTTATCCGGGGGCCTGTTCCATAGAAAACTGTTTTTT. Protein product: CASSLSGGLFHRKLFF.

There are a few counts of this clonotype. The V call is TRBV7-9, the J call TRBJ1-2; D unresolved. The CDR3 runs 12 residues. Germline assignment: CDR1 SEHNR and CDR2 FQNEAQ (reference sequence). Trimming took 4 bases from V and 4 from J, leaving 7 bases between them. The CDR3 loop reads CASSYDRYGYTF. CDR3 in DNA: TGTGCCAGCAGCTACGACCGCTATGGCTACACCTTC.

This clonotype was observed a handful of times. The chain employs TRBV20-1 and TRBJ1-2; 8 bases align to TRBD1. V lost 3 bases to trimming and J lost 5 bases; unmatched junction nucleotides: 8. The CDR3 covers 14 residues. CDR1 is DFQATT and CDR2 is SNEGSKA in the germline V gene (reference sequence). The DNA of the CDR3 is TGCAGTGCTAGCAAGGATGACAGGGGTTATGGCTACACCTTC. Translating gives CSASKDDRGYGYTF.

This chain joins TRBV6-2 or TRBV6-3 and TRBJ2-7; D gene uncertain. The assigned J gene may be wrong: the sequence end matches TRBJ2-5 better. Germline V gene lookup returns CDR1 MNHEY and CDR2 SVGEGT. This CDR3 has 13 residues. The CDR3 loop reads CASTEPVGETQYF. CDR3 bases: TGTGCCAGCACCGAACCTGTTGGCGAGACCCAGTACTTC.

This clonotype was detected only a few times. The V and J genes are TRBV2 and TRBJ1-1; a possible D gene is TRBD1 (5 bases). The germline gives CDR1 SNHLY, CDR2 FYNNEI. The CDR3 sequence is 12 residues long. Trimming took 3 bases from V and 7 from J, leaving 9 bases between them. The CDR3 is CASSDTGDEAFF. The CDR3 DNA sequence: TGTGCCAGCAGTGACACAGGAGATGAAGCTTTCTTT.

This rearrangement joins TRBV29-1 to TRBJ1-5, with D possibly TRBD1 on 5 matching bases. Germline CDR1 and CDR2: SQVTM and ANQGSEA. The germline V and J ends were trimmed by 5 bases and 3 bases, with 11 bases remaining between them. This CDR3 region has 13 residues. CDR3 sequence reads: CSVSTGPNQPQHF. The CDR3 DNA sequence: TGCAGCGTTTCTACAGGTCCCAATCAGCCCCAGCATTTT.

In its sample, this clonotype was seen many times. The V and J genes are TRBV10-3 and TRBJ2-7; no reliable D call. Germline V gene sequence: CDR1 ENHRY, CDR2 SYGVKD. The CDR3 runs 12 residues. V was clipped by 10 bases and J by 6 bases, with 16 bases between them. The CDR3 sequence is CASWEISGEQYF. CDR3 in DNA: TGTGCCAGTTGGGAAATATCCGGCGAGCAGTACTTC.

Comments on this clonotype: A read error may be the cause here, since a much bigger clone is one base away. The V call is TRBV20-1, the J call TRBJ2-7, with 10 bases lining up with TRBD1. Germline CDR1 DFQATT, CDR2 SNEGSKA (reference sequence). J gave up 0 bases and V 4 bases, and 12 bases lay outside the gene matches. The CDR3 spans 17 residues. The CDR3 bases are TGCAGTGCTAAAGGATTAACCGGGACAGGGGTCTCCTACGAGCAGTACTTC. It translates to CSAKGLTGTGVSYEQYF.

This clonotype was observed a handful of times. The gene calls are TRBV7-9 and TRBJ1-4; 10 bases fit TRBD1. Looked up from germline, CDR1 is SEHNR and CDR2 is FQNEAQ (reference sequence). The CDR3 totals 20 residues. The trim removed 3 bases at V and 6 bases at J, leaving 19 bases unmatched. Written as DNA, the CDR3 is TGTGCCAGCAGCTTCATAACGGGACCTGTGGGGACAGGGGATCATGAAAAACTGTTTTTT. Translated: CASSFITGPVGTGDHEKLFF.

In its sample, this clonotype was seen a few times. The chain is built from TRBV7-2 and TRBJ2-7; 10 bases agree with TRBD1. The trim removed 6 bases at V and 5 bases at J, leaving 4 bases unmatched. The CDR3 consists of 13 residues. CDR1 and CDR2 from the germline V gene are SGHTA and FQGNSA. CDR3 in amino acids: CASRGQGIDEQYF. The CDR3 nucleotides are TGTGCCAGCAGGGGACAGGGGATCGACGAGCAGTACTTC.

Only a few counts were recorded for this clonotype. The chain couples TRBV9 to TRBJ2-5; tentatively, D is TRBD1 or TRBD2 (6 bases each). V was trimmed by 0 bases and J by 11 bases, leaving 20 bases between them. This CDR3 region has 15 residues. In germline, CDR1 is SGDLS, CDR2 YYNGEE. CDR3 coding DNA: TGTGCCAGCAGCGTAGGCCCAGGGGACTCGAGGGAGCAGTACTTC. Translated: CASSVGPGDSREQYF.

This clonotype was counted between two and nine times. The gene calls are TRBV11-2 and TRBJ2-3, with D hard to call. Trimming pared 7 bases from V and 3 bases from J, leaving 14 bases between. This CDR3 contains 14 residues. Germline V gene sequence: CDR1 SGHAT, CDR2 FQNNGV. CDR3 bases: TGTGCCAGCAATACGGCCTACCGAACAGATACGCAGTATTTT. Protein sequence: CASNTAYRTDTQYF.

V usage is TRBV29-1 and J usage is TRBJ1-4, with a possible D match to TRBD1 (5 bases). This CDR3 has 15 amino acids. The V end lost 4 bases, the J end lost 4 bases, and 16 bases lay between the germline ends. Germline lookup yields CDR1 SQVTM and CDR2 ANQGSEA. The CDR3 bases are TGCAGCGTTGCCGGGGGTTTCGGGGATAATGAAAAACTGTTTTTT. Its translation: CSVAGGFGDNEKLFF.